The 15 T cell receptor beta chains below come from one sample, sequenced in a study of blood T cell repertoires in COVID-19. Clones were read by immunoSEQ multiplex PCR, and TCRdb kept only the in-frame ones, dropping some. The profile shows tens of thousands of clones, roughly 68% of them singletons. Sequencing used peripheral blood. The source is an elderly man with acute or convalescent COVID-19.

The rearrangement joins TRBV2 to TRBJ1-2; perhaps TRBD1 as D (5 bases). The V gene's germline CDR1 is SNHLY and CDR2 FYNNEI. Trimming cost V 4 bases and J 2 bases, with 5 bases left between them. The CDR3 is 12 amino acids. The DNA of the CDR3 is TGTGCCAGCAGTGGACAGAACTATGGCTACACCTTC. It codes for CASSGQNYGYTF.

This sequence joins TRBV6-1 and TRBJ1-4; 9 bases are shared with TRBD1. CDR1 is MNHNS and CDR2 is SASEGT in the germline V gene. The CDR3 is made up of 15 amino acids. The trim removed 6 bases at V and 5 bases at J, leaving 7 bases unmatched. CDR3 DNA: TGTGCCAGCAGAGCGGGACAGGGAGGGAATGAAAAACTGTTTTTT. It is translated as CASRAGQGGNEKLFF.

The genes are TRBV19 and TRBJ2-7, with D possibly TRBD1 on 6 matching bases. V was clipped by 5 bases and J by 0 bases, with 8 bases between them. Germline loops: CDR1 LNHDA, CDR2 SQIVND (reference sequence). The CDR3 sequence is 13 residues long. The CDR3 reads CASSVDSSYEQYF. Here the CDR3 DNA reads TGTGCCAGTAGTGTGGACAGCTCCTACGAGCAGTACTTC.

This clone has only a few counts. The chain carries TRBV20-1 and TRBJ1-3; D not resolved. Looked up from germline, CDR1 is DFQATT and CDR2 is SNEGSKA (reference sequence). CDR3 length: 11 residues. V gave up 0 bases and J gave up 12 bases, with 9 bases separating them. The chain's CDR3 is CSARDGRGIYF. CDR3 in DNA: TGCAGTGCTAGAGATGGGCGGGGCATATATTTT.

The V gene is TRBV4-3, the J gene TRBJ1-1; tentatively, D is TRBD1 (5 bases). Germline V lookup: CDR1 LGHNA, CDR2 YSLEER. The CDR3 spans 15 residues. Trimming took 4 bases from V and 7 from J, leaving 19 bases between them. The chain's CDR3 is CASSLQWGASDEAFF. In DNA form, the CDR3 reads TGCGCCAGCAGCCTTCAGTGGGGCGCGTCGGATGAAGCTTTCTTT.

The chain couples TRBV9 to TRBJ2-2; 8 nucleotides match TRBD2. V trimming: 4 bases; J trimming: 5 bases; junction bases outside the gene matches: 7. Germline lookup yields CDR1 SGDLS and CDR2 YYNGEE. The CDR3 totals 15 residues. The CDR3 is CASSQAGVGTGELFF. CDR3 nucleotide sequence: TGTGCCAGCAGCCAAGCGGGAGTCGGTACCGGGGAGCTGTTTTTT.

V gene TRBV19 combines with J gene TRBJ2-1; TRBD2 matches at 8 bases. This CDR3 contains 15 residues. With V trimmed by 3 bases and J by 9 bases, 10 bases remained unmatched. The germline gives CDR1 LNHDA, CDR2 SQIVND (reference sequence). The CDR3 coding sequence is TGTGCCAGTAGTATGTGGGGCACCCGGGGGGGTGAGCAGTTCTTC. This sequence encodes CASSMWGTRGGEQFF.

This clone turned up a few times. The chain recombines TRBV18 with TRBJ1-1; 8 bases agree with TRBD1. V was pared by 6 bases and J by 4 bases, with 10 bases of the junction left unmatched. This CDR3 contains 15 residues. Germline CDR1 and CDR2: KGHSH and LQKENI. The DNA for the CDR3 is TGTGCCAGCTCCCTGCGGACAGGGATAGGCACTGAAGCTTTCTTT. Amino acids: CASSLRTGIGTEAFF.

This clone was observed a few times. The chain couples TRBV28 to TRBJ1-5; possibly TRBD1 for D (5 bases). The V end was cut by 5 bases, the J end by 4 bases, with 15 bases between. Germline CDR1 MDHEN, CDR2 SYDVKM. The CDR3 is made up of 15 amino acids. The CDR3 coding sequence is TGTGCCAGCAGTCTAGGATCGGGGGGGAATCAGCCCCAGCATTTT. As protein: CASSLGSGGNQPQHF.

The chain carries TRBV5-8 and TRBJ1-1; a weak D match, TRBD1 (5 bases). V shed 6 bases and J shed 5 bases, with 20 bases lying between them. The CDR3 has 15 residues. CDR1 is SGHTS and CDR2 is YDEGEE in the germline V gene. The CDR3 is CASTSGGLGHTEAFF. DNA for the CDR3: TGTGCCAGCACCTCCGGGGGGTTGGGGCATACTGAAGCTTTCTTT.

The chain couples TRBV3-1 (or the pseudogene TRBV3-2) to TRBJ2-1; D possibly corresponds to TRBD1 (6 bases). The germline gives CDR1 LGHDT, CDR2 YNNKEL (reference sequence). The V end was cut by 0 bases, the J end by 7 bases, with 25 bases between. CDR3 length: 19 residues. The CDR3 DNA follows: TGTGCCAGCAGCCAAGATAGTCTCGTTGGGGGCTCTGCCTTTAATGAGCAGTTCTTC. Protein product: CASSQDSLVGGSAFNEQFF.

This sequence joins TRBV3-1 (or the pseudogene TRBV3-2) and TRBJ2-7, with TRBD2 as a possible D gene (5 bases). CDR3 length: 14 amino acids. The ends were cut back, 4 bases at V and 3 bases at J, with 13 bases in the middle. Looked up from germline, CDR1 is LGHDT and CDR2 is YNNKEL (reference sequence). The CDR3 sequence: CASSPRRYNYEQYF. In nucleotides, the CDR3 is TGTGCCAGCAGCCCTCGGAGGTATAACTACGAGCAGTACTTC.

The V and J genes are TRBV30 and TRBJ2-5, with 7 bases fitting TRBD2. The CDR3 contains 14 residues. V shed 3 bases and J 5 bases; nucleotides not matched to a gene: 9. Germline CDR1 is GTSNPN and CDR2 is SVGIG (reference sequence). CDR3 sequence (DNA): TGTGCCTGGAGGCCTAGCGGCCCGGCTGAGACCCAGTACTTC. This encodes CAWRPSGPAETQYF.

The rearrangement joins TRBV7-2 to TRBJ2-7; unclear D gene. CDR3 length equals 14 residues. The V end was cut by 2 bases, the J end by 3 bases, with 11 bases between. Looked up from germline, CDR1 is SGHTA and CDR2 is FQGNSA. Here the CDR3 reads CASSLNLFFYEQYF. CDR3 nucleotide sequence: TGTGCCAGCAGCTTAAACCTATTCTTCTACGAGCAGTACTTC.

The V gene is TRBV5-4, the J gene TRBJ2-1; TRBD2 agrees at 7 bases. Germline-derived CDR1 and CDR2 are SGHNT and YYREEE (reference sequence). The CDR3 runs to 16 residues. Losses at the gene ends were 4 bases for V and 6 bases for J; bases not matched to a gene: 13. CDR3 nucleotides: TGTGCCAGCAGCCCGCTAGCGGCCTTTCTCCGCAATGAGCAGTTCTTC. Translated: CASSPLAAFLRNEQFF.